This T cell receptor (beta chain) was obtained from a study of PD-1 blockade in classical Hodgkin lymphoma. Libraries were prepared by immunoSEQ multiplex PCR; TCRdb keeps only in-frame clonotypes and omits some of them. The table has tens of thousands of clones, more than 85% seen once; the top ten hold over 0.4%. Whole-study findings and limits: Newly diagnosed patients had baseline TCR diversity that was reportedly lower than that of healthy donors. The study found complete responders had baseline diversity similar to newly diagnosed patients. Compared with baseline, CD4+ but not CD8+ TCR diversity had risen significantly by C4D1. Individuals initiating nivolumab under 1 year after ASCT were excluded.

In regard to this clone: The antigen remains undetermined.

Time point defined: cycle 4 day 1 (C4D1), after less than seven weeks of nivolumab. There was relapse after autologous stem cell transplantation in every patient, and there was variation in brentuximab vedotin exposure. CD4+ T cells were purified from thawed PBMCs by negative selection. This TCR came from a human donor with classical Hodgkin lymphoma. This specimen consisted of CD4+ T cells from blood, obtained before the fourth cycle of nivolumab.

The CDR3 coding sequence is TGTGCCAGCAGTGAAATTAAGCGGCTCTCAGATACGCAGTATTTT. The encoded protein is CASSEIKRLSDTQYF. The rearrangement uses TRBV2 and TRBJ2-3; TRBD2 is a possible D gene (5 bases). With 2 bases removed from V and 4 bases from J, the gap between germline ends came to 13 bases. This CDR3 has 15 residues. Germline V lookup: CDR1 SNHLY, CDR2 FYNNEI.